One and the same sample provided the 21 T cell receptor beta chains below, sequenced in a study of T cell responses to AZD1222 COVID-19 vaccine. The data were produced by immunoSEQ multiplex PCR, yet TCRdb's version contains in-frame clones alone and is incomplete. The sample has about 120,000 clones, under 90% seen once. The sequences come from peripheral blood, collected on day 0 of AZD1222 vaccination. The source is an adult in good health.

The rearrangement links TRBV5-6 to TRBJ2-1; D not resolved. The CDR3 sequence is 16 residues long. V lost 2 bases, J lost 5 bases, and 17 bases lay in between. From germline, CDR1 is SGHDT and CDR2 YYEEEE. The CDR3 loop is CASSFRVVRPDNEQFF. CDR3 in DNA: TGTGCCAGCAGCTTCCGGGTGGTTCGACCCGACAATGAGCAGTTCTTC. Supplemented by reference TRBV5-6 and TRBJ2-1, the full variable domain reads DAGVTQSPTHLIKTRGQQVTLRCSPKSGHDTVSWYQQALGQGPQFIFQYYEEEERQRGNFPDRFSGHQFPNYSSELNVNALLLGDSALYLCASSFRVVRPDNEQFFGPGTRLTVL.

The DNA for the CDR3 is TGTGCCAGTACGCTCTCGCAGATACCGAATTATTACACCTTC. This translates into CASTLSQIPNYYTF. This chain connects TRBV19 to TRBJ1-2; unclear D gene. The CDR3 runs 14 residues. Germline lookup yields CDR1 LNHDA and CDR2 SQIVND (reference sequence). The ends were cut back, 7 bases at V and 11 bases at J, with 23 bases in the middle. Together with reference TRBV19 and TRBJ1-2, the CDR3 gives the full variable domain: DGGITQSPKYLFRKEGQNVTLSCEQNLNHDAMYWYRQDPGQGLRLIYYSQIVNDFQKGDIAEGYSVSREKKESFPLTVTSAQKNPTAFYLCASTLSQIPNYYTFGSGTRLTVV.

The chain is built from TRBV5-4 and TRBJ2-3, with TRBD2 matching 15 bases. The CDR3 sequence is 17 residues long. Germline V gives CDR1 SGHNT, CDR2 YYREEE (reference sequence). Trimming took 3 bases from V and 1 from J; bases not matched to a gene: 3. The CDR3 region has the DNA TGTGCCAGCAGCTCGGGACTAGCGGGAGGCGGCACAGATACGCAGTATTTT. Translation gives CASSSGLAGGGTDTQYF. Filled out from reference TRBV5-4 and TRBJ2-3, the complete variable domain reads ETGVTQSPTHLIKTRGQQVTLRCSSQSGHNTVSWYQQALGQGPQFIFQYYREEENGRGNFPPRFSGLQFPNYSSELNVNALELDDSALYLCASSSGLAGGGTDTQYFGPGTRLTVL.

This chain joins TRBV6-2 or TRBV6-3 and TRBJ2-7, with TRBD1 as a possible D gene (7 bases). There are 15 residues in the CDR3. V lost 5 bases and J lost 6, with 20 bases in between. CDR1 MNHEY and CDR2 SVGEGT come from the germline V gene. CDR3 loop: CASSRGTARGSEQYF. CDR3 sequence (DNA): TGTGCCAGCAGTCGCGGGACAGCCCGAGGAAGCGAGCAGTACTTC.

V and J are TRBV5-6 and TRBJ1-3, with D possibly TRBD1 on 5 matching bases. The V end was cut by 0 bases, the J end by 2 bases, with 9 bases between. This CDR3 has 15 residues. Looked up from germline, CDR1 is SGHDT and CDR2 is YYEEEE. This CDR3 is CASSLVRATGNTIYF. DNA for the CDR3: TGTGCCAGCAGCTTGGTCAGGGCAACTGGAAACACCATATATTTT.

The genes are TRBV2 and TRBJ2-1, with 13 bases identical to TRBD2. With 3 bases clipped from V and 9 bases from J, the junction kept 11 bases outside the gene matches. CDR1 and CDR2 from the germline V gene are SNHLY and FYNNEI. This CDR3 is built from 17 residues. For the CDR3, the DNA is TGTGCCAGCAGTGAGGGACTAGCGGGGCATTGGGCCACTGAGCAGTTCTTC. Its translation is CASSEGLAGHWATEQFF.

This sequence joins TRBV5-1 and TRBJ2-7; TRBD1 is a possible D gene (6 bases). This CDR3 region has 14 residues. Trimming cost V 2 bases and J 4 bases, with 13 bases left between them. Germline assignment: CDR1 SGHRS and CDR2 YFSETQ. CDR3 sequence: CASSFTGSGYEQYF. CDR3 in DNA: TGCGCCAGCAGCTTTACAGGGTCGGGGTACGAGCAGTACTTC.

This clone appeared many times. This chain connects TRBV3-1 (or the pseudogene TRBV3-2) to TRBJ1-4; possibly TRBD1 for D (6 bases). CDR1 and CDR2 (germline): LGHDT, YNNKEL (reference sequence). The CDR3 extends over 15 amino acids. V was cut by 1 base and J by 7 bases, with 13 bases left in between. As DNA, the CDR3 is TGTGCCAGCAGCCAAGCCTGGGGGGCAGGTGAAAAACTGTTTTTT. Translating it yields CASSQAWGAGEKLFF.

The chain carries TRBV9 and TRBJ1-2, with D unclear. V lost 4 bases and J lost 8, with 18 bases in between. The germline CDR1 and CDR2 sequences are SGDLS and YYNGEE. The CDR3 totals 14 residues. The CDR3 sequence is CASSPRLAVGGYTF. The CDR3 bases are TGTGCCAGCAGCCCACGACTCGCTGTGGGAGGCTACACCTTC. The full variable domain, completed using reference TRBV9 and TRBJ1-2, is DSGVTQTPKHLITATGQRVTLRCSPRSGDLSVYWYQQSLDQGLQFLIQYYNGEERAKGNILERFSAQQFPDLHSELNLSSLELGDSALYFCASSPRLAVGGYTFGSGTRLTVV.

Notes on this clone: A read error may account for a junction end that differs from germline. The CDR3 DNA is TGCGCCAGCAGTGATTCGGGACAGCAATCGGTCTTC. It specifies CASSDSGQQSVF. The gene calls are TRBV10-1 and TRBJ2-1; 7 nucleotides align to TRBD1. The CDR3 consists of 12 residues. Per the germline V gene, CDR1 is WNHNN and CDR2 is SYGVQD (reference sequence).

The V gene is TRBV18, the J gene TRBJ2-6; D may correspond to TRBD1 or TRBD2 (5 bases each). V was pared by 0 bases and J by 0 bases, with 9 bases between. The CDR3 covers 17 residues. CDR1 is KGHSH and CDR2 is LQKENI in the germline V gene. The CDR3 protein is CASSPPGRFSGANVLTF. The CDR3 region has the DNA TGTGCCAGCTCACCACCGGGACGTTTCTCTGGGGCCAACGTCCTGACTTTC.

This chain joins TRBV5-8 and TRBJ2-5; TRBD1 might be the D (5 bases). Trimming shortened V by 3 bases and J by 2 bases, and 17 bases separated the two germline ends. The CDR3 totals 16 residues. Germline lookup yields CDR1 SGHTS and CDR2 YDEGEE. The CDR3 nucleotides read TGTGCCAGCAGCTCCCGTGGGGCCGCCGGGCAAGAGACCCAGTACTTC. Translation: CASSSRGAAGQETQYF.

The rearrangement joins TRBV28 to TRBJ1-2; 9 bases fit TRBD1. After removal of 5 bases from V and 2 bases from J, the junction contained 6 bases not matched to a gene. Germline loops: CDR1 MDHEN, CDR2 SYDVKM. The length of the CDR3 is 15 residues. CDR3 nucleotide sequence: TGTGCCAGCAGTCCGGGACAGGGACGGAACTATGGCTACACCTTC. It is translated as CASSPGQGRNYGYTF.

The J gene is TRBJ2-2, the V gene TRBV6-2 or TRBV6-3; TRBD2 aligns across 9 bases. This CDR3 contains 16 residues. From germline, CDR1 is MNHEY and CDR2 SVGEGT. The trim removed 0 bases at V and 2 bases at J, leaving 1 base unmatched. CDR3 bases: TGTGCCAGCAGTTACTCTGGGACTAGCAACACCGGGGAGCTGTTTTTT. This gives the protein CASSYSGTSNTGELFF.

The gene calls are TRBV12-3 or TRBV12-4 and TRBJ1-4; TRBD1 matches at 7 bases. V was clipped by 6 bases and J by 6 bases; unmatched bases: 4. The CDR3 runs 13 residues. The CDR3 loop is CASRGTVYEKLFF. As DNA, the CDR3 is TGTGCCAGCAGGGGGACAGTATATGAAAAACTGTTTTTT.

A few counts support this clone. The gene calls are TRBV3-1 (or the pseudogene TRBV3-2) and TRBJ2-7; tentative D call: TRBD2 (5 bases). The length of the CDR3 is 12 residues. Germline CDR1 reads LGHDT; CDR2 reads YNNKEL (reference sequence). Trimming took 5 bases from V and 4 from J, leaving 9 bases between them. DNA of the CDR3: TGTGCCAGCAGCTCCCCGGGATACGAGCAGTACTTC. Translated: CASSSPGYEQYF.

The chain links TRBV27 to TRBJ1-2; possible D gene TRBD1, 5 bases. Trimming shortened V by 6 bases and J by 4 bases, and 15 bases separated the two germline ends. The CDR3 spans 14 residues. Germline assignment: CDR1 MNHEY and CDR2 SMNVEV (reference sequence). This CDR3 is CASRILRDPYGYTF. Here the CDR3 DNA reads TGTGCCAGCAGGATCCTCCGGGACCCCTATGGCTACACCTTC.

The chain couples TRBV10-2 to TRBJ2-3; no clear D. This CDR3 comprises 13 residues. Trimming shortened V by 6 bases and J by 1 base, and 8 bases separated the two germline ends. Per the germline V gene, CDR1 is WSHSY and CDR2 is SAAADI. The CDR3 region has the DNA TGCGCCAGCAGGGAGCACGGCACAGATACGCAGTATTTT. It translates to CASREHGTDTQYF.

The rearrangement joins TRBV7-9 to TRBJ2-7, with no clear D. Trimming pared 6 bases from V and 2 bases from J, leaving 11 bases between. Germline assignment: CDR1 SEHNR and CDR2 FQNEAQ (reference sequence). This CDR3 is 13 amino acids long. CDR3 in amino acids: CASSSAGAYEQYF. The CDR3 DNA sequence: TGTGCCAGCAGTTCTGCAGGAGCCTACGAGCAGTACTTC.

The CDR3 nucleotides read TGCGCCAGCAGCTCGCCTAGTGATACGCAGTATTTT. Residues: CASSSPSDTQYF. V gene TRBV10-1 combines with J gene TRBJ2-3; D remains ambiguous. Deletions cut 6 bases from V and 6 bases from J, with 10 bases between. Germline lookup yields CDR1 WNHNN and CDR2 SYGVQD (reference sequence). The CDR3 is 12 amino acids.

The chain is built from TRBV15 and TRBJ1-2; TRBD1 might be the D (6 bases). V was cut by 1 base and J by 7 bases, with 19 bases left in between. The germline V gene encodes CDR1 LNHNV and CDR2 YYDKDF (reference sequence). This CDR3 is 16 amino acids long. In DNA form, the CDR3 reads TGTGCCACCAGCAGAGCCGGGTTGGGGGCGGAGGGTGGCTACACCTTC. The encoded protein is CATSRAGLGAEGGYTF.